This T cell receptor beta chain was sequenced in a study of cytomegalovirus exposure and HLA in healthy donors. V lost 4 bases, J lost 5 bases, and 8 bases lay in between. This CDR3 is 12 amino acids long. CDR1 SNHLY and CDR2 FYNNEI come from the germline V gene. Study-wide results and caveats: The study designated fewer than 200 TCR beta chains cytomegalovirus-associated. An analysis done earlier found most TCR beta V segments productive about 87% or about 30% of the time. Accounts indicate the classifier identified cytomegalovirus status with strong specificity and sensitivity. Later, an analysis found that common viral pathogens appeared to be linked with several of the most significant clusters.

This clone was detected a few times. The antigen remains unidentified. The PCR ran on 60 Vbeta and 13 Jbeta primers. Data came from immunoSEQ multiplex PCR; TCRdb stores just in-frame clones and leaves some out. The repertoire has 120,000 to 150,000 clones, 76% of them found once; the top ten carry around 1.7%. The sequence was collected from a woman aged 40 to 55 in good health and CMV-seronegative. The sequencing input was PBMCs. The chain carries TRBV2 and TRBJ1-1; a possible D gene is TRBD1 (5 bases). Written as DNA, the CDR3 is TGTGCCAGCAGTGGGGGGGAGACTGAAGCTTTCTTT. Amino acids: CASSGGETEAFF.